These 30 T cell receptor beta chains originate from one sample sequenced in a study of control samples from healthy donors and cancer patients. Only in-frame clones appear in the TCRdb table, and some are missing; sequencing was by immunoSEQ multiplex PCR. The sample records 35,000 to 50,000 clones, approximately 89% being singletons. Sequencing used PBMCs. The receptors derive from a woman aged 55-69 years with lung cancer.

The chain employs TRBV28 and TRBJ1-2; no definite D call. Germline CDR1 reads MDHEN; CDR2 reads SYDVKM. There are 12 residues in the CDR3. Trimming shortened V by 5 bases and J by 4 bases, and 8 bases separated the two germline ends. For the CDR3, the DNA is TGTGCCAGCAGTGTACAGCGCTATGGCTACACCTTC. Translation gives CASSVQRYGYTF.

The V gene is TRBV11-2, the J gene TRBJ1-1; TRBD1 agrees at 8 bases. CDR1 and CDR2 from the germline V gene are SGHAT and FQNNGV. Unmatched junction bases numbered 16, after V lost 5 bases and J lost 5 bases. CDR3 length: 17 amino acids. DNA for the CDR3: TGTGCCAGCAGCCAAAGCCTCGGCAGGGGGCAAGTTACTGAAGCTTTCTTT. It translates to CASSQSLGRGQVTEAFF.

The chain joins TRBV7-3 to TRBJ1-1; D is unresolved. Germline V gene lookup returns CDR1 SGHTA and CDR2 FQGTGA. V was pared by 5 bases and J by 5 bases, with 12 bases between. This CDR3 has 13 residues. CDR3 sequence (DNA): TGTGCCAGCAGCCTGGCCCCGAGGACTGAAGCTTTCTTT. Translating gives CASSLAPRTEAFF.

This clone showed up just a few times. This rearrangement joins TRBV7-9 to TRBJ1-6; the D is unclear. Trimming shortened V by 3 bases and J by 7 bases, and 4 bases separated the two germline ends. This CDR3 contains 12 residues. Germline V gene lookup returns CDR1 SEHNR and CDR2 FQNEAQ (reference sequence). The CDR3 region is CASSFGNSPLHF. DNA for the CDR3: TGTGCCAGCAGCTTTGGGAATTCACCCCTCCACTTT.

J is TRBJ2-1 and V is TRBV5-4, with TRBD2 identical over 10 bases. CDR1 and CDR2 (germline): SGHNT, YYREEE (reference sequence). This CDR3 comprises 16 residues. The V gene end was trimmed by 0 bases and the J gene end by 8 bases; junction bases not matched to a gene: 8. DNA for the CDR3: TGTGCCAGCAGCTTGGGACGGGCTAGCGGGAGATATGAGCAGTTCTTC. Encoded protein: CASSLGRASGRYEQFF. The variable domain in full, completed from reference TRBV5-4 and TRBJ2-1, reads ETGVTQSPTHLIKTRGQQVTLRCSSQSGHNTVSWYQQALGQGPQFIFQYYREEENGRGNFPPRFSGLQFPNYSSELNVNALELDDSALYLCASSLGRASGRYEQFFGPGTRLTVL.

This chain joins TRBV7-2 and TRBJ2-5; no clear D gene. This CDR3 has 14 residues. V was pared by 5 bases and J by 0 bases, with 10 bases between. Germline CDR1 and CDR2: SGHTA and FQGNSA. The chain's CDR3 is CASSNRAYQETQYF. CDR3 sequence (DNA): TGTGCCAGCAGCAACCGCGCGTACCAAGAGACCCAGTACTTC.

The V gene is TRBV2, the J gene TRBJ2-5, with 8 bases that match TRBD2. Trimming cost V 5 bases and J 5 bases; bases outside gene matches: 10. CDR3 length: 15 amino acids. The germline CDR1 and CDR2 sequences are SNHLY and FYNNEI. The CDR3, as DNA: TGTGCCAGCAGTCCCGGGACTAGGGGGGTGGAGACCCAGTACTTC. Its translation: CASSPGTRGVETQYF.

The CDR3 nucleotides are TGTGCCAGCAGTTTTTCGGTAGCGGATACGCAGTATTTT. This sequence encodes CASSFSVADTQYF. The chain employs TRBV28 and TRBJ2-3, with a tentative D call TRBD2 (5 bases). Germline-derived CDR1 and CDR2 are MDHEN and SYDVKM. Trimming shortened V by 3 bases and J by 6 bases, and 10 bases separated the two germline ends. The CDR3 runs 13 residues.

This chain links TRBV7-2 with TRBJ1-1; D is unresolved. The germline V and J ends were trimmed by 6 bases and 0 bases, with 11 bases remaining between them. The CDR3 sequence is 14 residues long. Germline values: CDR1 SGHTA, CDR2 FQGNSA. CDR3 sequence: CASSMRRLNTEAFF. CDR3 bases: TGTGCCAGCAGTATGCGGCGGTTGAACACTGAAGCTTTCTTT.

A single count supports this clone. The gene calls are TRBV6-6 and TRBJ1-5; D remains ambiguous. From germline, CDR1 is MNHNY and CDR2 SVGAGI (reference sequence). The length of the CDR3 is 13 residues. V was shortened by 5 bases and J by 9 bases, with 14 bases between the two germline ends. The CDR3 protein is CASSGPSDGPQHF. CDR3 DNA sequence: TGTGCCAGCAGTGGACCGTCGGATGGGCCCCAGCATTTT.

The chain employs TRBV24-1 and TRBJ2-3; D gene unclear. The CDR3 covers 14 residues. V gave up 2 bases and J gave up 1 base, with 6 bases separating them. Germline V gives CDR1 KGHDR, CDR2 SFDVKD. The CDR3 protein is CATSDSTRTDTQYF. In nucleotides, the CDR3 is TGTGCCACCAGTGATTCCACTCGCACAGATACGCAGTATTTT.

The gene calls are TRBV9 and TRBJ2-1; 11 bases line up with TRBD2. The CDR3 consists of 16 residues. With V trimmed by 3 bases and J by 8 bases, 10 bases remained unmatched. CDR1 and CDR2 (germline): SGDLS, YYNGEE. CDR3 DNA sequence: TGTGCCAGCAGCGACTTAGCGGGAGGGGTGGCCGATGAGCAGTTCTTC. Protein product: CASSDLAGGVADEQFF.

The J gene is TRBJ1-2, the V gene TRBV7-9, with TRBD1 matching over 10 bases. The CDR3 runs 13 residues. CDR1 is SEHNR, CDR2 FQNEAQ, per germline (reference sequence). Germline trimming cut 4 bases from V and 7 bases from J; bases unmatched to any gene: 3. The CDR3 sequence is CASSSGQGSGYTF. In DNA form, the CDR3 reads TGTGCCAGCAGCTCGGGACAGGGGTCTGGCTACACCTTC.

The chain joins TRBV6-6 to TRBJ2-2; 7 bases are a match to TRBD2. The CDR3 extends over 15 amino acids. V dropped 7 bases and J dropped 1; count of bases not matched to a gene: 6. Germline V gene sequence: CDR1 MNHNY, CDR2 SVGAGI (reference sequence). The CDR3 loop reads CASTGSGLNTGELFF. For the CDR3, the DNA is TGTGCCAGCACCGGTAGCGGGTTGAACACCGGGGAGCTGTTTTTT.

The gene calls are TRBV20-1 and TRBJ2-2; no reliable D call. Between the trimmed V and J ends, which lost 3 bases and 4 bases, there was a span of 12 bases. The CDR3 runs to 14 residues. CDR1 and CDR2 (germline): DFQATT, SNEGSKA (reference sequence). The DNA of the CDR3 is TGCAGTGCTAGTGAAGGATTCAGCACCGGGGAGCTGTTTTTT. Protein sequence: CSASEGFSTGELFF.

The J gene is TRBJ1-4, the V gene TRBV4-3; D is unresolved. V lost 2 bases and J lost 4, with 14 bases in between. The CDR3 sequence is 16 residues long. Germline V lookup: CDR1 LGHNA, CDR2 YSLEER. The CDR3 DNA follows: TGCGCCAGCAGCCAAAACCGCGGAGGGTTTAATGAAAAACTGTTTTTT. It specifies CASSQNRGGFNEKLFF.

The count of this clone is one. The rearrangement links TRBV30 to TRBJ2-2, with TRBD2 as a possible D gene (6 bases). Germline loops: CDR1 GTSNPN, CDR2 SVGIG (reference sequence). V lost 7 bases to trimming and J lost 1 base, with 13 bases between them. The CDR3 is 14 amino acids. For the CDR3, the DNA is TGTGCCTCTGGAGCGGAGGGGAACACCGGGGAGCTGTTTTTT. It translates to CASGAEGNTGELFF.

The chain recombines TRBV4-1 with TRBJ2-6; 11 nucleotides line up with TRBD1. Germline lookup yields CDR1 MGHRA and CDR2 YSYEKL. This CDR3 has 18 residues. Germline trimming cut 2 bases from V and 0 bases from J; bases unmatched to any gene: 3. The CDR3 DNA reads as TGCGCCAGCAGCCAAAGAGGACAGGGGGCCTCTGGGGCCAACGTCCTGACTTTC. Its translation: CASSQRGQGASGANVLTF.

J is TRBJ2-7 and V is TRBV18; D might be TRBD2 (6 bases). The CDR3 is 16 amino acids. The ends were cut back, 1 base at V and 4 bases at J, with 17 bases in the middle. Per germline, CDR1 KGHSH and CDR2 LQKENI. The chain's CDR3 is CASSPQGGGVSYEQYF. CDR3 bases: TGTGCCAGCTCACCACAGGGAGGAGGGGTCAGTTACGAGCAGTACTTC.

This clone was seen only once. The genes are TRBV7-9 and TRBJ2-3; 9 nucleotides align to TRBD1. V lost 1 base and J lost 6; bases outside the gene matches: 8. Germline V gene sequence: CDR1 SEHNR, CDR2 FQNEAQ (reference sequence). The CDR3 spans 16 residues. CDR3 residues: CASSLDTGTGSDTQYF. The CDR3 DNA reads TGTGCCAGCAGCTTAGACACCGGGACAGGGTCGGATACGCAGTATTTT.

CDR3: CASSLAGGDETQYF. CDR3 coding DNA: TGTGCCAGCAGCTTGGCAGGGGGCGATGAGACCCAGTACTTC. V gene TRBV5-4 combines with J gene TRBJ2-5, with 8 bases lining up with TRBD1. The CDR3 is 14 residues long. V dropped 0 bases and J dropped 5; count of bases not matched to a gene: 3. Looked up from germline, CDR1 is SGHNT and CDR2 is YYREEE (reference sequence).

V and J are TRBV2 and TRBJ2-5; 11 positions match TRBD2. V dropped 6 bases and J dropped 7; count of bases not matched to a gene: 13. Germline V gene lookup returns CDR1 SNHLY and CDR2 FYNNEI. The CDR3 has 16 amino acids. The CDR3 region is CASRMGSGRASGTQYF. In nucleotides, the CDR3 is TGTGCCAGCAGAATGGGTAGCGGGAGGGCCAGCGGGACCCAGTACTTC.

This clone was seen more than once but under ten times. This chain connects TRBV28 to TRBJ2-7; weak D call: TRBD2 (6 bases). Trimming removed 2 bases from V and 9 bases from J, with 14 bases in between. The CDR3 has 13 amino acids. Germline V gives CDR1 MDHEN, CDR2 SYDVKM. The CDR3 sequence: CASSLLPGEVQYF. The CDR3 DNA is TGTGCCAGCAGTTTACTGCCCGGGGAGGTGCAGTACTTC.

The chain links TRBV3-1 (or the pseudogene TRBV3-2) to TRBJ2-3; no clear D. The CDR3 runs 14 residues. V dropped 4 bases and J dropped 2 bases, with 10 bases sitting between them. From germline, CDR1 is LGHDT and CDR2 YNNKEL (reference sequence). This CDR3 reads CASSPGLTTDTQYF. For the CDR3, the DNA is TGTGCCAGCAGCCCGGGCCTAACCACAGATACGCAGTATTTT.

J is TRBJ2-7 and V is TRBV18; TRBD1 matches at 11 bases. The CDR3 has 16 residues. The J segment lost 4 bases and the V segment lost 3 bases, leaving 8 bases of the junction unmatched. CDR1 is KGHSH, CDR2 LQKENI, per germline. The CDR3 loop is CASSPKIGTGGYEQYF. The CDR3 DNA reads TGTGCCAGCTCACCTAAAATCGGGACAGGGGGGTACGAGCAGTACTTC.

The rearrangement uses TRBV6-6 and TRBJ1-5; 8 bases align to TRBD1. Germline V lookup: CDR1 MNHNY, CDR2 SVGAGI (reference sequence). The junction had 16 bases not matched to a gene; V was cut back by 5 bases and J by 1 base. This CDR3 is 19 amino acids long. The CDR3 sequence is CASSPSGQGKVWSNQPQHF. Written as DNA, the CDR3 is TGTGCCAGCAGTCCCTCCGGACAGGGTAAGGTATGGAGCAATCAGCCCCAGCATTTT.

This chain connects TRBV28 to TRBJ2-1, with D perhaps TRBD2 (5 bases). There are 18 residues in the CDR3. V lost 3 bases and J lost 2, with 20 bases in between. Germline V CDR1 and CDR2: MDHEN, SYDVKM. This CDR3 is CASSLERRTRVPYNEQFF. The CDR3 DNA reads as TGTGCCAGCAGTTTGGAGAGGAGGACCCGGGTTCCCTACAATGAGCAGTTCTTC.

In its sample, this clone was seen a few times. The V and J genes are TRBV19 and TRBJ2-1, with 10 bases aligning to TRBD2. Trimming took 6 bases from V and 10 from J; bases not matched to a gene: 9. The CDR3 loop spans 14 amino acids. Germline V gene data show CDR1 as LNHDA and CDR2 as SQIVND (reference sequence). Here the CDR3 DNA reads TGTGCCAGTAGGCTAGCGGGAGTAATAGACGAGCAGTTCTTC. This translates into CASRLAGVIDEQFF.

The chain employs TRBV28 and TRBJ1-2, with D perhaps TRBD1 (6 bases). The CDR3 contains 15 residues. Germline V CDR1 and CDR2: MDHEN, SYDVKM. V was pared by 6 bases and J by 3 bases, with 17 bases between. The CDR3 DNA follows: TGTGCCAGCAGAGTAATAGGGGGGGAAGACTATGGCTACACCTTC. The encoded protein is CASRVIGGEDYGYTF.

In DNA, the CDR3 is TGTGCCAGCAGCTCTAGACGGGACAGGGGGTACGAGCAGTACTTC. Translated, it gives CASSSRRDRGYEQYF. J is TRBJ2-7 and V is TRBV7-9; 11 positions match TRBD1. Trimming at V came to 4 bases and at J to 4 bases, leaving 6 bases not matched to a gene. Germline V lookup: CDR1 SEHNR, CDR2 FQNEAQ (reference sequence). This CDR3 is built from 15 residues.